A selection of T cell receptor beta chains follows, all from one sample in a study of CD8 T cells in ankylosing spondylitis. MiXCR, applied by TCRdb to the 5' RACE reads, yields one record per CDR3 protein. This repertoire shows fewer than 250,000 distinct CDR3 sequences, over 9.5% found once; its top ten account for 2.6%. Sequencing was carried out using blood, either unsorted or a sorted T cell fraction (not recorded which). These receptors were collected from a male donor with ankylosing spondylitis or in good health (not recorded which). The CDR3 runs from the conserved cysteine through the conserved F or W. A D gene is named only where the DNA matches it firmly. Expanded clones get a size class; other rows say once, few or many, or leave the size out.

TRBJ1-2	-	TRBV18	many	CASSPTGGFLNYGYTF	TGTGCCAGCTCACCTACTGGAGGGTTCTTAAACTATGGCTACACCTTC
TRBJ1-3	-	TRBV5-1	many	CASSLGSVSGNTIYF	TGCGCCAGCAGCTTGGGTTCAGTCTCTGGAAACACCATATATTTT
TRBJ2-1	TRBD2	TRBV7-2	few	CASSLTSGGNNEQFF	TGTGCCAGCAGCTTAACTAGCGGGGGGAATAATGAGCAGTTCTTC
TRBJ2-5	TRBD1	TRBV20-1	many	CSAEPDRGVDQETQYF	TGCAGTGCTGAACCCGACAGGGGAGTGGACCAAGAGACCCAGTACTTC
TRBJ1-2	-	TRBV7-9	few	CASSSTEIGVNYGYTF	TGTGCCAGCAGCTCGACTGAGATTGGGGTTAACTATGGCTACACCTTC
TRBJ2-1	-	TRBV27	many	CASTLTFATGYYNEQFF	TGTGCCAGCACTTTGACGTTCGCGACAGGCTATTACAATGAGCAGTTCTTC
TRBJ2-3	TRBD2	TRBV20-1	many	CSVRAGGPEDTQYF	TGCAGTGTTAGAGCGGGGGGGCCTGAGGATACGCAGTATTTT
TRBJ2-5	-	TRBV20-1	-	CSASRPYLTRGRETQYF	TGCAGTGCTAGCAGGCCCTATTTGACGAGGGGGAGAGAGACCCAGTACTTC
TRBJ2-3	-	TRBV7-6	few	CTSSLGTADTQYF	TGTACCAGCAGCTTAGGAACAGCCGATACGCAGTATTTT
TRBJ2-5	TRBD2	TRBV27	many	CASSFALGGGETQYF	TGTGCCAGCAGTTTTGCCCTCGGCGGGGGTGAGACCCAGTACTTC
TRBJ2-1	-	TRBV5-1	many	CASSRAQGAYNEQFF	TGCGCCAGCAGTCGGGCTCAAGGCGCCTACAATGAGCAGTTCTTC
TRBJ2-3	TRBD1	TRBV20-1	many	CSATTGTGGDTQYF	TGCAGTGCTACTACCGGGACAGGGGGCGATACGCAGTATTTT
TRBJ1-1	-	TRBV5-1	many	CASSLGQGGVTEAFF	TGCGCCAGCAGCTTGGGGCAGGGTGGCGTCACTGAAGCTTTCTTT
TRBJ1-5	-	TRBV6-2/TRBV6-3	many	CASSYFLGIDSNQPQHF	TGTGCCAGCAGTTACTTCCTGGGGATCGACAGCAATCAGCCCCAGCATTTT
TRBJ2-7	-	TRBV10-3	-	CAISANYEQYF	TGTGCCATCAGTGCTAACTACGAGCAGTACTTC
TRBJ2-1	TRBD2	TRBV7-2	few	CASSRLAATYNEQFF	TGTGCCAGCAGCCGCCTAGCGGCTACCTACAATGAGCAGTTCTTC
TRBJ1-4	TRBD1	TRBV20-1	-	CSARIQGFGEKLFF	TGCAGTGCTAGAATACAGGGGTTTGGCGAAAAACTGTTTTTT
TRBJ1-5	-	TRBV7-8	many	CASSLGWQINQPQHF	TGTGCCAGCAGCTTAGGGTGGCAGATCAATCAGCCCCAGCATTTT
TRBJ1-1	-	TRBV5-1	many	CASSFIGSSTEAFF	TGCGCCAGCAGCTTTATTGGCTCGAGCACTGAAGCTTTCTTT
TRBJ2-3	-	TRBV6-5	many	CASNSGGFTDTQYF	TGTGCCAGCAATTCTGGGGGGTTTACAGATACGCAGTATTTT
TRBJ2-3	TRBD2	TRBV7-2	many	CASSLGLAGSDTQYF	TGTGCCAGCAGCTTAGGGCTAGCGGGGTCAGATACGCAGTATTTT
TRBJ2-7	-	TRBV18	once	CASSPSGAGEQYF	TGTGCCAGCTCACCATCGGGGGCCGGCGAGCAGTACTTC